The entry below gives a single TCR beta chain sequence along with its context. The antigen is undetermined. This CDR3 has 13 amino acids. The germline CDR1 and CDR2 sequences are SGHKS and YYEKEE (reference sequence). V shed 2 bases and J shed 5 bases, with 8 bases lying between them. These data belong to a study of T cell responses to AZD1222 COVID-19 vaccine. Overall study: Pooling was applied to second doses at about 4 or about 12 weeks.

The study's findings and limits: The donor group comprised mostly white British people and more females; the analysis possibly underestimated clonal diversity. Variant regions that are unmutated are reportedly the target of nearly half of spike-specific TCRs. Repertoires were collected only later (after the peak T cell response had occurred).

Repertoires were generated with immunoSEQ multiplex PCR, while TCRdb's copy carries only in-frame clones and drops some. The sample consists of about 140,000 clones, less than 95% of them appearing once. The sequence was collected from an adult in good health. The specimen was peripheral blood, collected on day 0 of AZD1222 vaccination. The J gene is TRBJ1-5, the V gene TRBV5-5, with unresolved D. The CDR3 bases are TGTGCCAGCAGCTTTTTCGGGGATCAGCCCCAGCATTTT. Amino acids: CASSFFGDQPQHF.